These 31 T cell receptor beta chains share one sample of origin, sequenced in a study of cytomegalovirus exposure and HLA in healthy donors. Both 60 Vbeta primers and 13 Jbeta primers went into the PCR. This table comes from immunoSEQ multiplex PCR, and its TCRdb copy is limited to in-frame clones, with some not included. The sample has more than 95,000 clones. Sequencing input: PBMCs. Source of these receptors: a man in his forties in good health and CMV-seronegative.

CDR3 protein: CASSLRGTAEQFF. CDR3 coding DNA: TGTGCCAGCAGCCTCCGGGGGACGGCTGAGCAGTTCTTC. The genes are TRBV7-2 and TRBJ2-1, with D possibly being TRBD2 (6 bases). Germline CDR1 and CDR2: SGHTA and FQGNSA. The CDR3 sequence is 13 residues long. Trimming pared 5 bases from V and 9 bases from J, leaving 14 bases between.

The rearrangement uses TRBV28 and TRBJ2-1; weak D call: TRBD2 (5 bases). V lost 5 bases to trimming and J lost 0 bases, with 14 bases between them. This CDR3 spans 16 amino acids. Germline V gene data show CDR1 as MDHEN and CDR2 as SYDVKM. In nucleotides, the CDR3 is TGTGCCAGCAGTCCCCCGGTGGCGGGCTCCTACAATGAGCAGTTCTTC. This sequence encodes CASSPPVAGSYNEQFF.

J is TRBJ2-2 and V is TRBV4-2, with TRBD2 matching 8 bases. Germline lookup yields CDR1 LGHNA and CDR2 YNFKEQ. The length of the CDR3 is 17 residues. Losses at the gene ends were 1 base for V and 5 bases for J; bases not matched to a gene: 9. The CDR3 is CASSQGVSGSLTGELFF. For the CDR3, the DNA is TGTGCCAGCAGCCAAGGTGTAAGCGGGAGCCTAACCGGGGAGCTGTTTTTT.

The chain employs TRBV5-1 and TRBJ1-2; unclear D gene. This CDR3 contains 14 residues. V dropped 0 bases and J dropped 8 bases, with 14 bases sitting between them. The germline CDR1 and CDR2 sequences are SGHRS and YFSETQ. The CDR3 spells CASSLDRLSWGYTF. The DNA for the CDR3 is TGCGCCAGCAGCTTGGACAGACTATCATGGGGCTACACCTTC.

This chain uses TRBV5-1 with TRBJ1-1, with D possibly TRBD1 on 5 matching bases. Per the germline V gene, CDR1 is SGHRS and CDR2 is YFSETQ. This CDR3 spans 13 amino acids. The V end lost 0 bases, the J end lost 7 bases, and 10 bases lay between the germline ends. CDR3 amino acids: CASSLGTGGEAFF. DNA for the CDR3: TGCGCCAGCAGCTTGGGAACGGGGGGTGAAGCTTTCTTT.

This rearrangement joins TRBV30 to TRBJ2-3; TRBD2 matches at 14 bases. The CDR3 is made up of 15 amino acids. The V segment lost 4 bases and the J segment 5 bases; nucleotides outside the gene matches: 5. CDR1 is GTSNPN and CDR2 is SVGIG in the germline V gene (reference sequence). The DNA of the CDR3 is TGTGCCTGGACCGGGACTAGCGGGAGACGAGATACGCAGTATTTT. Amino acid sequence: CAWTGTSGRRDTQYF.

The chain employs TRBV30 and TRBJ1-1, with 8 nucleotides matching TRBD1. The CDR3 runs to 16 residues. Germline V gene data show CDR1 as GTSNPN and CDR2 as SVGIG (reference sequence). Trimming removed 5 bases from V and 2 bases from J; junction bases left unmatched: 13. In DNA, the CDR3 is TGTGCCTGGCCTACGCCCGAGACAGGGGATAACACTGAAGCTTTCTTT. Its protein product is CAWPTPETGDNTEAFF.

This chain connects TRBV19 to TRBJ1-1; D remains ambiguous. The ends were cut back, 5 bases at V and 5 bases at J, with 15 bases in the middle. The length of the CDR3 is 14 residues. Germline CDR1 LNHDA, CDR2 SQIVND (reference sequence). CDR3 nucleotide sequence: TGTGCCAGTAGTGTGACCCGCGGTGGGACTGAAGCTTTCTTT. This sequence encodes CASSVTRGGTEAFF.

This chain connects TRBV6-1 to TRBJ2-7; 9 nucleotides line up with TRBD2. Germline V gene data show CDR1 as MNHNS and CDR2 as SASEGT. This CDR3 has 14 amino acids. The V segment lost 5 bases and the J segment 5 bases; nucleotides outside the gene matches: 7. CDR3 in DNA: TGTGCCAGCAGTTATAGCGGGAGACCCCACGAGCAGTACTTC. Its protein is CASSYSGRPHEQYF.

The CDR3 DNA is TGTGCCAGCAGCTCAACAGGGGTGGTCTATGGCTACACCTTC. This gives the protein CASSSTGVVYGYTF. This chain joins TRBV11-2 and TRBJ1-2, with 7 bases lining up with TRBD1. The CDR3 is made up of 14 amino acids. Unmatched junction bases numbered 6, after V lost 4 bases and J lost 4 bases. In germline, CDR1 is SGHAT, CDR2 FQNNGV.

The V call is TRBV18, the J call TRBJ1-5; tentative D call: TRBD1 (5 bases). Germline values: CDR1 KGHSH, CDR2 LQKENI. V was cut by 1 base and J by 7 bases, with 11 bases left in between. The CDR3 loop spans 14 amino acids. This CDR3 reads CASSPQGQGQPQHF. CDR3 DNA: TGTGCCAGCTCACCACAGGGCCAGGGACAGCCCCAGCATTTT.

The V call is TRBV21-1, the J call TRBJ1-1; TRBD1 is taken as the D call from the table, unchecked against the DNA. TRBV21-1 is noted as a pseudogene. The CDR3 totals 13 residues. CDR3 residues: CASSKQGNTEAFF. CDR3 nucleotides: TGTGCCAGCAGCAAACAGGGGAACACTGAAGCTTTCTTT.

The rearrangement joins TRBV7-3 to TRBJ2-7; D is undetermined. The CDR3 runs to 12 residues. CDR1 SGHTA and CDR2 FQGTGA come from the germline V gene. Trimming pared 5 bases from V and 6 bases from J, leaving 11 bases between. The CDR3 sequence: CASSGLDGEQYF. The CDR3, as DNA: TGTGCCAGCAGCGGTCTAGACGGCGAGCAGTACTTC.

The chain recombines TRBV15 with TRBJ2-1; TRBD2 agrees at 11 bases. The germline V gene encodes CDR1 LNHNV and CDR2 YYDKDF (reference sequence). CDR3 length equals 15 residues. After removal of 4 bases from V and 4 bases from J, the junction contained 3 bases not matched to a gene. CDR3 protein: CATSKGLAVYNEQFF. The CDR3 DNA reads TGTGCCACCAGCAAGGGACTAGCGGTATACAATGAGCAGTTCTTC.

The gene calls are TRBV15 and TRBJ2-5, with D perhaps matching TRBD1 (6 bases). CDR3 length: 14 amino acids. Trimming took 2 bases from V and 3 from J, leaving 10 bases between them. Per the germline V gene, CDR1 is LNHNV and CDR2 is YYDKDF (reference sequence). The CDR3 sequence: CATSRQGPKETQYF. The CDR3 nucleotides read TGTGCCACCAGCAGACAGGGGCCCAAAGAGACCCAGTACTTC. Based on the CDR3 plus reference TRBV15 and TRBJ2-5, the full variable domain is DAMVIQNPRYQVTQFGKPVTLSCSQTLNHNVMYWYQQKSSQAPKLLFHYYDKDFNNEADTPDNFQSRRPNTSFCFLDIRSPGLGDTAMYLCATSRQGPKETQYFGPGTRLLVL.

The V and J genes are TRBV30 and TRBJ2-5; 8 bases line up with TRBD1. Judging by the DNA end, TRBJ2-7 fits better; the J call may be wrong. CDR3 length equals 15 residues. Germline V gives CDR1 GTSNPN, CDR2 SVGIG (reference sequence). CDR3: CAWTRPTGGPYEQYF. CDR3 bases: TGTGCCTGGACTCGGCCCACAGGGGGTCCCTACGAGCAGTACTTC.

V usage is TRBV5-1 and J usage is TRBJ2-5, with 8 positions matching TRBD2. V lost 1 base, J lost 1 base, and 9 bases stayed unmatched. This CDR3 has 17 amino acids. Germline CDR1 and CDR2: SGHRS and YFSETQ. For the CDR3, the DNA is TGCGCCAGCAGCTTGTCCCTAACTAGCGGAACCCAAGAGACCCAGTACTTC. This gives the protein CASSLSLTSGTQETQYF.

The chain uses TRBV30 and TRBJ1-4; possible D gene TRBD1, 6 bases. Trimming removed 2 bases at V and 5 bases at J, with 12 bases between. The CDR3 totals 14 residues. Germline V gives CDR1 GTSNPN, CDR2 SVGIG (reference sequence). The CDR3 spells CAWSRGYPNEKLFF. CDR3 coding DNA: TGTGCCTGGAGTAGGGGGTATCCGAATGAAAAACTGTTTTTT.

This CDR3 is CASTRDSISYEQYF. The CDR3 bases are TGTGCCAGCACCCGGGACAGCATCTCCTACGAGCAGTACTTC. The gene calls are TRBV2 and TRBJ2-7; 7 bases are shared with TRBD1. The CDR3 has 14 amino acids. Trimming at V came to 7 bases and at J to 0 bases, leaving 6 bases not matched to a gene. The germline gives CDR1 SNHLY, CDR2 FYNNEI.

The rearrangement uses TRBV6-1 and TRBJ1-5; D is perhaps TRBD1 (6 bases). V lost 3 bases to trimming and J lost 2 bases, with 17 bases between them. Germline lookup yields CDR1 MNHNS and CDR2 SASEGT. The CDR3 covers 17 residues. This CDR3 is CASSDGTLGRGNQPQHF. The DNA for the CDR3 is TGTGCCAGCAGTGACGGGACATTAGGACGGGGCAATCAGCCCCAGCATTTT.

The V gene is TRBV6-5, the J gene TRBJ2-1, with 11 positions matching TRBD2. Germline CDR1 and CDR2: MNHEY and SVGAGI. Trimming at V came to 5 bases and at J to 3 bases, leaving 3 bases not matched to a gene. The CDR3 consists of 15 residues. The CDR3 protein is CASSAGLADYNEQFF. CDR3 nucleotides: TGTGCCAGCAGTGCGGGACTAGCGGACTACAATGAGCAGTTCTTC.

The chain has TRBV1 and TRBJ2-7; no DNA check was done on the table's D call, TRBD1. TRBV1 is an annotated pseudogene. The CDR3 contains 13 residues. The CDR3 region is CTSSPRTGLKQYF. The CDR3 region has the DNA TGCACCAGCAGCCCCAGGACAGGGTTGAAGCAGTACTTC.

The chain joins TRBV15 to TRBJ2-2, with 9 bases lining up with TRBD2. V lost 7 bases to trimming and J lost 1 base; unmatched junction nucleotides: 10. The CDR3 is 17 amino acids. Germline V lookup: CDR1 LNHNV, CDR2 YYDKDF (reference sequence). The CDR3 region has the DNA TGTGCCACCAAAGTGGCTAGCGGGAACTTGAACACCGGGGAGCTGTTTTTT. Translated, it gives CATKVASGNLNTGELFF.

This chain joins TRBV2 and TRBJ1-1; possible D gene TRBD1, 6 bases. Germline CDR1 and CDR2: SNHLY and FYNNEI. Trimming shortened V by 6 bases and J by 7 bases, and 12 bases separated the two germline ends. There are 12 residues in the CDR3. The DNA for the CDR3 is TGTGCCAGCAGAAACAGGGTAGTTGAAGCTTTCTTT. It yields the protein CASRNRVVEAFF.

V and J are TRBV28 and TRBJ1-5, with a possible D match to TRBD1 (5 bases). Trimming pared 3 bases from V and 2 bases from J, leaving 8 bases between. The length of the CDR3 is 14 residues. Germline V gives CDR1 MDHEN, CDR2 SYDVKM. CDR3 DNA: TGTGCCAGCAGTTTTTTAGGGGGCAATCAGCCCCAGCATTTT. Encoded protein: CASSFLGGNQPQHF.

The chain joins TRBV10-2 to TRBJ2-7, with 9 positions matching TRBD1. Germline assignment: CDR1 WSHSY and CDR2 SAAADI. The CDR3 consists of 15 residues. V was pared by 3 bases and J by 6 bases, with 9 bases of the junction left unmatched. CDR3 sequence: CASSDPGQGIVEQYF. The CDR3 nucleotides read TGCGCCAGCAGTGATCCGGGACAGGGAATCGTCGAGCAGTACTTC.

V usage is TRBV7-9 and J usage is TRBJ2-1, with D possibly matching TRBD2 (5 bases). The V end lost 3 bases, the J end lost 1 base, and 10 bases lay between the germline ends. The CDR3 spans 15 residues. Germline-derived CDR1 and CDR2 are SEHNR and FQNEAQ (reference sequence). Here the CDR3 reads CASSFRSASYNEQFF. CDR3 sequence (DNA): TGTGCCAGCAGCTTCCGTAGCGCATCCTACAATGAGCAGTTCTTC. The full variable domain, rest sourced from reference TRBV7-9 and TRBJ2-1, is DTGVSQNPRHKITKRGQNVTFRCDPISEHNRLYWYRQTLGQGPEFLTYFQNEAQLEKSRLLSDRFSAERPKGSFSTLEIQRTEQGDSAMYLCASSFRSASYNEQFFGPGTRLTVL.

The V gene is TRBV7-8, the J gene TRBJ1-2, with 10 nucleotides matching TRBD1. The trim removed 2 bases at V and 4 bases at J, leaving 4 bases unmatched. The V gene's germline CDR1 is SGHVS and CDR2 FQNEAQ. CDR3 length: 15 residues. The CDR3 DNA is TGTGCCAGCAGCTTACCCGGGACAGGGGTCTATGGCTACACCTTC. It yields the protein CASSLPGTGVYGYTF.

The gene calls are TRBV11-2 and TRBJ2-2; TRBD2 agrees at 8 bases. The CDR3 spans 15 residues. The junction had 4 bases not matched to a gene; V was cut back by 5 bases and J by 2 bases. Germline V gives CDR1 SGHAT, CDR2 FQNNGV. CDR3 in amino acids: CASSTLAGNTGELFF. CDR3 nucleotides: TGTGCCAGCAGCACCCTAGCGGGTAACACCGGGGAGCTGTTTTTT.

The J gene is TRBJ2-2, the V gene TRBV6-5, with D perhaps TRBD1 (6 bases). The ends were cut back, 4 bases at V and 2 bases at J, with 8 bases in the middle. Per germline, CDR1 MNHEY and CDR2 SVGAGI. This CDR3 region has 14 residues. This chain's CDR3 is CASSSQGNTGELFF. The DNA of the CDR3 is TGTGCCAGCAGTTCACAGGGAAACACCGGGGAGCTGTTTTTT.

The rearrangement joins TRBV6-6 to TRBJ1-2; 7 bases map to TRBD1. This CDR3 is built from 14 residues. Per germline, CDR1 MNHNY and CDR2 SVGAGI (reference sequence). V lost 5 bases, J lost 6 bases, and 9 bases stayed unmatched. The CDR3 here is CASSTTGVSHGYTF. In DNA form, the CDR3 reads TGTGCCAGCAGTACTACAGGGGTTTCACATGGCTACACCTTC.